This is a list of T cell receptor beta chains from one sample in a study of T cells in Graves' hyperthyroidism and ophthalmopathy. A single record per CDR3 protein comes from TCRdb applying MiXCR to the multiplex PCR reads. The sample yields around 500,000 distinct CDR3 sequences, less than 15% seen once. The sample consisted of blood. These receptors all stem from a middle-aged woman with Graves' hyperthyroidism. CDR3s include the opening cysteine and the closing phenylalanine or tryptophan. The order of the fields is V gene, D gene, J gene, clone size, CDR3 DNA, CDR3 protein. D genes are given only for firm matches. Clone size is not always given. Where it is, it says once, few, many or a class for expanded clones.

TRBV20-1,-,TRBJ1-2,many,TGCAGTGCTAGAGAAGAGGGGTATGGCTACACCTTC,CSAREEGYGYTF
TRBV6-2/TRBV6-3,TRBD1,TRBJ2-1,-,TGTGCCAGCAGTTACTCTGGTCAGGGGGCGCTTAATGAGCAGTTCTTC,CASSYSGQGALNEQFF
TRBV28,-,TRBJ1-4,many,TGTGCCAGCGTCGGGACTATTAATGAAAAACTGTTTTTT,CASVGTINEKLFF
TRBV28,-,TRBJ1-4,many,TGTGCCAGCAGCCGACAGAGACAAAATGAAAAACTGTTTTTT,CASSRQRQNEKLFF
TRBV5-1,TRBD1,TRBJ2-1,many,TGCGCCAGCAGACCCTCGACAGGGGGCTCCTACAATGAGCAGTTCTTC,CASRPSTGGSYNEQFF
TRBV27,-,TRBJ2-1,-,TGTGCCAGCAGTTTATATCCGGGACGCTCCTACAATGAGCAGTTCTTC,CASSLYPGRSYNEQFF
TRBV7-9,-,TRBJ2-7,-,TGTGCCAGCAGCTTAATGGGCCCGGGTGAGCAGTACTTC,CASSLMGPGEQYF
TRBV7-9,-,TRBJ1-4,many,TGTGCCAGCAGCTTCGAGATTGGGGGTGAAAAACTGTTTTTT,CASSFEIGGEKLFF
TRBV6-1,TRBD1,TRBJ2-2,-,TGTGCCAGCACGGGGACAGTCTCCGGGATAGGTTTCGGGGAGCTGTTTTTT,CASTGTVSGIGFGELFF
TRBV27,-,TRBJ1-4,-,TGTGCCAGCAGCGCGACCAGACAGATCCGAAAGGAAAAACTGTTTTTT,CASSATRQIRKEKLFF
TRBV24-1,TRBD2,TRBJ2-3,few,TGTGCCACTAATAGCGGGACTTCTAGCACAGATACGCAGTATTTT,CATNSGTSSTDTQYF
TRBV19,-,TRBJ2-1,few,TGTGCCAGTAGTATGGGCTCGGCCTCAGGAGAGCAGTTCTTC,CASSMGSASGEQFF
TRBV18,TRBD2,TRBJ2-7,-,TGTGCCAGCTCACCACCAACGGGAGGGCCGCGAGAGCAGTACTTC,CASSPPTGGPREQYF
TRBV5-1,-,TRBJ2-2,many,TGCGCCAGCAGCTTGAACAGGGATAGAACCGGGGAGCTGTTTTTT,CASSLNRDRTGELFF